Each of the 4 T cell receptor beta chains below was sequenced from the same sample in a study of CD8+CD57+ T cells in acquired aplastic anemia. The template for TCR beta VDJ and CDR3 sequence profiling was genomic DNA. TCRdb processed the reads anew with MiXCR; each CDR3 protein has one entry. The sample contains 62,000 or so distinct CDR3 sequences, 45% to 60% of which appear only once. Sequencing used sorted CD4+, CD8+, or CD8+CD57+ T cells (not recorded which) from PBMCs. The source is a human donor in good health, serving as a control.

In its sample, this clonotype was seen a few times. The chain carries TRBV27 and TRBJ2-1; D unresolved. There are 13 residues in the CDR3. Germline V gives CDR1 MNHEY, CDR2 SMNVEV (reference sequence). Trimming took off 7 bases at V and 9 bases at J, with 16 bases between the two ends. The CDR3 sequence is CASMAVLFSEQFF. CDR3 nucleotides: TGTGCCAGCATGGCAGTCCTTTTCAGTGAGCAGTTCTTC.

Here the CDR3 DNA reads TGCAGCGTTGGAGGATGGCAGGACTATGGCTACACCTTC. Protein: CSVGGWQDYGYTF. The genes are TRBV29-1 and TRBJ1-2, with unresolved D. This CDR3 region has 13 residues. The ends were cut back, 4 bases at V and 3 bases at J, with 12 bases in the middle. CDR1 is SQVTM, CDR2 ANQGSEA, per germline.

This clonotype appeared many times. The chain has TRBV6-1 and TRBJ1-5, with TRBD1 as a possible D gene (6 bases). In germline, CDR1 is MNHNS, CDR2 SASEGT. Trimming removed 2 bases from V and 1 base from J, with 15 bases in between. The CDR3 sequence is 17 residues long. The CDR3 loop reads CASSELAAGASNQPQHF. The CDR3 DNA reads as TGTGCCAGCAGTGAATTGGCGGCAGGGGCGAGCAATCAGCCCCAGCATTTT.

The chain combines TRBV2 with TRBJ1-2; 8 bases map to TRBD1. The germline gives CDR1 SNHLY, CDR2 FYNNEI. The CDR3 has 16 residues. V shed 8 bases and J 8 bases; nucleotides not matched to a gene: 19. The CDR3 DNA follows: TGTGCCAGCCGTTTAACTGGACAGGGAGGTGCAGTCGGCTACACCTTC. This translates into CASRLTGQGGAVGYTF.